This entry concerns a single TCR beta chain. With 60 Vbeta and 13 Jbeta primers, the PCR was carried out. TCRdb keeps only in-frame clones here, not all; method: immunoSEQ multiplex PCR. The sample holds some 70,000 clones. In germline, CDR1 is LGHNT, CDR2 FRNRAP. V was cut by 2 bases and J by 2 bases, with 9 bases left in between. The CDR3 spans 14 residues. This record belongs to a study of cytomegalovirus exposure and HLA in healthy donors. This TCR derives from a female donor in good health and CMV-seropositive. The V and J genes are TRBV12-5 and TRBJ1-1; the D is unclear. The sample taken for sequencing was PBMCs. The DNA for the CDR3 is TGTGCTAGTGGTTTGCTGGGCAGCAACACTGAAGCTTTCTTT. Its translation is CASGLLGSNTEAFF.